This entry lists 6 T cell receptor beta chains sequenced from one sample in a study of T cell repertoires in cytomegalovirus infection. TCRdb ran MiXCR on the reads and lists one entry per CDR3 protein. The sample records approximately 910,000 distinct CDR3 sequences, under 40% being singletons. No antigen is known for these receptors. The specimen was cultured CD8+ T cells from PBMCs, collected from culture after CMV antigen stimulation. The source of these receptors is a human donor in good health (CMV status not recorded). Some clones in this sample may be carry-over from other donors' samples.

This clonotype was seen ten or more times. The CDR3 reads CASSNRGGTDTQYF. The CDR3 DNA reads as TGTGCCAGCAGCAACCGCGGGGGGACAGATACGCAGTATTTT. The chain is built from TRBV7-3 and TRBJ2-3, with 8 bases matching TRBD2. CDR3 length: 14 amino acids. Germline CDR1 is SGHTA and CDR2 is FQGTGA. V was clipped by 5 bases and J by 3 bases; unmatched bases: 4.

The chain carries TRBV4-3 and TRBJ2-6; perhaps TRBD1 as D (5 bases). Germline CDR1 reads LGHNA; CDR2 reads YSLEER. The CDR3 runs to 19 residues. V lost 1 base, J lost 0 bases, and 16 bases lay in between. The CDR3 nucleotides are TGCGCCAGCAGCCAAGGCTCAGGACACCTAAGCTCTGGGGCCAACGTCCTGACTTTC. Residues: CASSQGSGHLSSGANVLTF.

The chain is built from TRBV6-2 or TRBV6-3 and TRBJ2-3, with D tentatively TRBD1 or TRBD2 (6 bases each). Germline lookup yields CDR1 MNHEY and CDR2 SVGEGT. The CDR3 sequence is 15 residues long. The V gene lost 6 bases and the J gene lost 5 bases, with 18 bases spanning the gap. The CDR3 region is CASREDSLGGDTQYF. Here the CDR3 DNA reads TGTGCCAGCAGAGAGGACAGCCTGGGGGGAGATACGCAGTATTTT.

The CDR3 here is CASSLAGGRDYGYTF. Here the CDR3 DNA reads TGTGCCAGCAGCTTAGCTGGAGGACGGGACTATGGCTACACCTTC. V usage is TRBV11-2 and J usage is TRBJ1-2; D is unclear. In germline, CDR1 is SGHAT, CDR2 FQNNGV. Between the trimmed V and J ends, which lost 1 base and 3 bases, there was a span of 12 bases. CDR3 length: 15 residues.

A word on this clonotype: Its ends do not fully match the called genes, so a read error is possible. This chain connects TRBV11-1 to TRBJ2-1, with D unresolved. The CDR3 covers 13 residues. Germline V lookup: CDR1 SGHAT, CDR2 FQDESV (reference sequence). CDR3 sequence (DNA): TGTGTCAGCAGCTTTTCCCACTACAATGAGCAGTTCTTC. Protein product: CVSSFSHYNEQFF. Together with reference TRBV11-1 and TRBJ2-1, the CDR3 gives the full variable domain: EAEVAQSPRYKITEKSQAVAFWCDPISGHATLYWYRQILGQGPELLVQFQDESVVDDSQLPKDRFSAERLKGVDSTLKIQPAELGDSAMYLCVSSFSHYNEQFFGPGTRLTVL.

This chain links TRBV13 with TRBJ1-1, with 9 bases matching TRBD1. This CDR3 has 16 amino acids. Germline V gene sequence: CDR1 PRHDT, CDR2 FYEKMQ (reference sequence). J gave up 1 base and V 1 base, and 4 bases lay outside the gene matches. CDR3 DNA: TGTGCCAGCAGCTTAGTTGGGGACAGGGCGAACACTGAAGCTTTCTTT. Translated: CASSLVGDRANTEAFF.